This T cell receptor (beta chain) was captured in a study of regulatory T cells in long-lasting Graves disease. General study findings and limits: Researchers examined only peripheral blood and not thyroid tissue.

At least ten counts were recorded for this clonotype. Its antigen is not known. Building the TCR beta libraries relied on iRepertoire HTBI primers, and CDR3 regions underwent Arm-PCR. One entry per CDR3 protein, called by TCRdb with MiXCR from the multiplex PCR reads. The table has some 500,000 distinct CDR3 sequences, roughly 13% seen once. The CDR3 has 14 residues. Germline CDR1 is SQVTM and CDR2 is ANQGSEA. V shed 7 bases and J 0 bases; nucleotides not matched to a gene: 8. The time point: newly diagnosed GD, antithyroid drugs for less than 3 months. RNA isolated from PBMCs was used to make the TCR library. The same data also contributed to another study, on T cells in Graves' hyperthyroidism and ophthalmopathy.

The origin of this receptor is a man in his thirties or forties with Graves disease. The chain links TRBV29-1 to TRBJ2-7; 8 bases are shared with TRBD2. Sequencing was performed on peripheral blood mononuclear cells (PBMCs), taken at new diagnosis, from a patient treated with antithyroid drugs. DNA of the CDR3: TGCAGCGCTAAACTAGCGGCGAGCTCCTACGAGCAGTACTTC. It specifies CSAKLAASSYEQYF.